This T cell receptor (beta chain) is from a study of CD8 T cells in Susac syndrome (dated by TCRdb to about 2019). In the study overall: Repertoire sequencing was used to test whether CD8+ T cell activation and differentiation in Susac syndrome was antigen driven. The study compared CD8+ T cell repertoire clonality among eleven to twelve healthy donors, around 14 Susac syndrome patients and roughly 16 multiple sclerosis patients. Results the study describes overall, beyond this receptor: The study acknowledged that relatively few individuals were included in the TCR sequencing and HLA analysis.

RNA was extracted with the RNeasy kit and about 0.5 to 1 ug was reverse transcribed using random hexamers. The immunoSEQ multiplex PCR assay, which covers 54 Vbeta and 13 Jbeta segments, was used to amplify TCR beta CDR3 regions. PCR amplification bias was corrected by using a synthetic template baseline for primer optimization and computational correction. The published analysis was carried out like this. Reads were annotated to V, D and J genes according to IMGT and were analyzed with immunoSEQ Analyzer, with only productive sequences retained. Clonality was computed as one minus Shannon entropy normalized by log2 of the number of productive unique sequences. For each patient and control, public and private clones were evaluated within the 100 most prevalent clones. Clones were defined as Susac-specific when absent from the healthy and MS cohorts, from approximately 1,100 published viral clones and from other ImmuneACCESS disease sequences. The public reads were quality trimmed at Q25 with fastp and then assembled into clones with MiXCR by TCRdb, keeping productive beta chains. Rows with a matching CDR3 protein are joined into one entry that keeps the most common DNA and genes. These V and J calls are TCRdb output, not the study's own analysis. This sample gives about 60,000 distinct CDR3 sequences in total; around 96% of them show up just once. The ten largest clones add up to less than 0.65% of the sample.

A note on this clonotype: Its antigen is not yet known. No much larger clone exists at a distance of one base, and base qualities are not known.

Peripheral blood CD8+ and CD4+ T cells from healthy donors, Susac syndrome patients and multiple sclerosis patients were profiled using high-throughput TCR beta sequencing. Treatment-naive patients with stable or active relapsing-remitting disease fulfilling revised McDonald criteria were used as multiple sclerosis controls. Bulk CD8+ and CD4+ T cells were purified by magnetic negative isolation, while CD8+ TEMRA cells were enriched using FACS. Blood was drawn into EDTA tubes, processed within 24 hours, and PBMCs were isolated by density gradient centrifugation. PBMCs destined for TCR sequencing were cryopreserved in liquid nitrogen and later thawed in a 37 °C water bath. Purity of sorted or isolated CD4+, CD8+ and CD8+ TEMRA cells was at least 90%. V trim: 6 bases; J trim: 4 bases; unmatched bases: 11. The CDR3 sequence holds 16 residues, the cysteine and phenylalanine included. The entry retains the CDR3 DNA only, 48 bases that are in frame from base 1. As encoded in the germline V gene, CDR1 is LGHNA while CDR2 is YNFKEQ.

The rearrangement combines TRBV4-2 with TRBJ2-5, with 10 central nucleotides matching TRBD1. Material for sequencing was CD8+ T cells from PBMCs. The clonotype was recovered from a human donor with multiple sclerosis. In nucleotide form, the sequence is TGTGCCAGCAGTGACTCGGCGACAGGGGGCTCAGAGACCCAGTACTTC. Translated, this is CASSDSATGGSETQYF.